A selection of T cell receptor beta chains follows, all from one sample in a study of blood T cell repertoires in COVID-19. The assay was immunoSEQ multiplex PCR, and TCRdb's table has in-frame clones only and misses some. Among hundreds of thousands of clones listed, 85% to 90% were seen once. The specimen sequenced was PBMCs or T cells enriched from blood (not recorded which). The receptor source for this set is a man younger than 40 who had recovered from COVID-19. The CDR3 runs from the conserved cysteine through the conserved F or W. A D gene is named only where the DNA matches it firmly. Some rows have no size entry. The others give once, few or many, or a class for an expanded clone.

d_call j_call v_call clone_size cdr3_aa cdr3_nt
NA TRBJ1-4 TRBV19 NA CASSTWSQAFF TGTGCCAGTAGTACCTGGAGCCAAGCGTTTTTT
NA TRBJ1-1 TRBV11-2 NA CASSLAVMNTEAFF TGTGCCAGCAGCTTAGCGGTCATGAACACTGAAGCTTTCTTT
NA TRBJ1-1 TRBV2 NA CASSGVIVSREGLAFF TGTGCCAGCAGTGGCGTGATCGTCTCGAGAGAGGGTTTAGCTTTCTTT
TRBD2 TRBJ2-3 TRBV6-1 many CASSEASGSTDTQYF TGTGCCAGCAGTGAAGCTAGCGGGAGCACAGATACGCAGTATTTT
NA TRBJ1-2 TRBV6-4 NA CASKRGVTANYGYTF TGTGCCAGCAAGCGGGGGGTAACCGCTAACTATGGCTACACCTTC
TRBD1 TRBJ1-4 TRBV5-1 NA CASRKQGAVTEKLFF TGCGCCAGCAGGAAACAGGGGGCCGTCACGGAAAAACTGTTTTTT
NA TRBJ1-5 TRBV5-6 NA CASSLGQNPNQPQHF TGTGCCAGCAGCTTGGGACAGAATCCCAATCAGCCCCAGCATTTT
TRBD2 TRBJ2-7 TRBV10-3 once CAISETSGSYEQYF TGTGCCATCAGCGAGACTAGCGGGAGCTACGAGCAGTACTTC
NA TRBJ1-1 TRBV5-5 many CASSPEGVPNTEAFF TGTGCCAGCAGCCCCGAGGGAGTCCCCAACACTGAAGCTTTCTTT
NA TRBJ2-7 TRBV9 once CASSSTRNSFGDYEQYF TGTGCCAGCAGCTCTACTAGGAACTCGTTCGGGGACTACGAGCAGTACTTC
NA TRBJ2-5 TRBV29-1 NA CSPEDWWLGETQYF TGCAGCCCAGAGGATTGGTGGTTAGGAGAGACCCAGTACTTC
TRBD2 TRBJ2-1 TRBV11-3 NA CASSWGGSGSHNEQFF TGTGCCAGCAGCTGGGGAGGTAGCGGGAGTCACAATGAGCAGTTCTTC
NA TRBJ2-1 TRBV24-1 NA CATSDLLASSYNEQFF TGTGCCACCAGTGATTTGCTAGCAAGCTCCTACAATGAGCAGTTCTTC
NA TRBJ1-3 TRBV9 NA CASSVTGQISGNTIYF TGTGCCAGCAGCGTAACAGGTCAGATCTCTGGAAACACCATATATTTT
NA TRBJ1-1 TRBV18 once CASSPPGRTEAFF TGTGCCAGCTCACCTCCAGGGAGGACTGAAGCTTTCTTT
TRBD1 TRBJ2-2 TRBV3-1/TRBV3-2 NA CASRRTGETGELFF TGTGCCAGCAGGCGGACAGGGGAAACCGGGGAGCTGTTTTTT
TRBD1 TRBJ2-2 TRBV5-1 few CASSSQTQGMELFF TGCGCCAGCAGCTCCCAAACACAGGGGATGGAGCTGTTTTTT
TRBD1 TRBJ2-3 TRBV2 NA CASARQGAVDTQYF TGTGCCAGCGCCAGACAGGGGGCAGTAGATACGCAGTATTTT
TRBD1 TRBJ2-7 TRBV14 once CASSQGQGAYEQYF TGTGCCAGCAGCCAAGGACAGGGGGCCTACGAGCAGTACTTC
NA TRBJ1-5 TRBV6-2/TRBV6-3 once CASSYAPGWSNQPQHF TGTGCCAGCAGTTATGCGCCGGGTTGGAGCAATCAGCCCCAGCATTTT
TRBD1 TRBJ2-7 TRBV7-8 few CASSPDRASYEQYF TGTGCCAGCAGCCCAGACAGGGCCTCCTACGAGCAGTACTTC
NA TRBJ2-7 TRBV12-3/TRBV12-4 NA CASTLRGTYEQYF TGTGCCAGCACCTTAAGAGGCACCTACGAGCAGTACTTC
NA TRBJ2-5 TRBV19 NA CASSIGRAETQYF TGTGCCAGTAGTATAGGGCGGGCAGAGACCCAGTACTTC
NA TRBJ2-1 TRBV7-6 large CASSLSSYNEQFF TGTGCCAGCAGCTTATCCAGCTACAATGAGCAGTTCTTC
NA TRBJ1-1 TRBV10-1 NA CASSESRPGNAEAFF TGCGCCAGCAGTGAGTCGAGGCCCGGGAACGCTGAAGCTTTCTTT
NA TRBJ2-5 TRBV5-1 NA CASSLQGSETQYF TGCGCCAGCAGCTTGCAGGGATCGGAGACCCAGTACTTC
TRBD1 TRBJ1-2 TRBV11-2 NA CASSRGTGNYGYTF TGTGCCAGCAGCCGGGGGACAGGCAACTATGGCTACACCTTC
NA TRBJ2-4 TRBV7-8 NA CASSLAVIEGDIQYF TGTGCCAGCAGCTTAGCGGTAATCGAGGGAGACATTCAGTACTTC
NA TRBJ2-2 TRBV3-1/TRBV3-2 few CASSHKGVPGELFF TGTGCCAGCAGCCACAAAGGGGTTCCCGGGGAGCTGTTTTTT
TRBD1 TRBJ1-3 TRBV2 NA CASSGQGNTIYF TGTGCCAGCAGTGGACAGGGGAACACCATATATTTT
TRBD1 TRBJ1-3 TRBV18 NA CASSPPPEKGARVWGNTIYF TGTGCCAGCTCACCACCTCCTGAAAAGGGGGCCCGTGTCTGGGGAAACACCATATATTTT
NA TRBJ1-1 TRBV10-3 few CAISETGTGNTEAFF TGTGCCATCAGTGAAACAGGGACGGGGAACACTGAAGCTTTCTTT
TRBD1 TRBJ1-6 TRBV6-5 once CASSYSTGGSPLHF TGTGCCAGCAGTTACTCCACAGGGGGTTCACCCCTCCACTTT
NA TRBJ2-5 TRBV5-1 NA CASSLAERARETQYF TGCGCCAGCAGCTTGGCCGAGAGGGCCCGAGAGACCCAGTACTTC
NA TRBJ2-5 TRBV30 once CAWRPSGQETQYF TGTGCCTGGAGACCGTCAGGCCAAGAGACCCAGTACTTC
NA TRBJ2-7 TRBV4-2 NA CASSQESVGSTYEQYF TGTGCCAGCAGCCAAGAGTCTGTGGGCTCTACCTACGAGCAGTACTTC
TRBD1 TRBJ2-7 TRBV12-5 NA CASGLVNRGLREQYF TGTGCTAGTGGTTTGGTGAACAGGGGGCTGAGGGAGCAGTACTTC
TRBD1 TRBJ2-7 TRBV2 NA CASSRDRGSYEQYF TGTGCCAGCAGTCGGGACAGGGGCTCCTACGAGCAGTACTTC
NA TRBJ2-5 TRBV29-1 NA CSVSPRGNSETQYF TGCAGCGTTTCGCCTCGCGGGAATTCGGAGACCCAGTACTTC
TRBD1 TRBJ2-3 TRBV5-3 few CARREGTGVGDTQYF TGTGCCAGAAGGGAGGGGACAGGGGTAGGGGATACGCAGTATTTT
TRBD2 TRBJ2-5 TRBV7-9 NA CASSPGTSGAPKRETQYF TGTGCCAGCAGTCCTGGGACTAGCGGGGCCCCCAAGAGAGAGACCCAGTACTTC
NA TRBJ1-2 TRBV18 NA CASSPRGLYGYTF TGTGCCAGCTCTCCCAGGGGCCTCTATGGCTACACCTTC
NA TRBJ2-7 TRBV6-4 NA CASSDLDPQGNNEQYF TGTGCCAGCAGTGACTTAGACCCCCAGGGGAACAACGAGCAGTACTTC
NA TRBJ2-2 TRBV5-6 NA CASSLAAGANTGELFF TGTGCCAGCAGCTTGGCGGCAGGGGCGAACACCGGGGAGCTGTTTTTT
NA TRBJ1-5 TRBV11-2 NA CASSPDSVNQPQHF TGTGCCAGCAGCCCCGACAGTGTCAATCAGCCCCAGCATTTT
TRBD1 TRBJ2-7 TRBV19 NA CASREDRDSYEQYF TGTGCCAGTAGAGAGGACAGGGACTCCTACGAGCAGTACTTC
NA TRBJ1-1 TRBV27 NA CASSLGGGTEAFF TGTGCCAGCAGTTTGGGGGGTGGGACTGAAGCTTTCTTT
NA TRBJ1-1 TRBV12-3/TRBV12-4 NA CASRRTMNTEAFF TGTGCCAGCAGGCGCACCATGAACACTGAAGCTTTCTTT
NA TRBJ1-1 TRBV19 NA CASSIGAGIEAFF TGTGCCAGTAGTATAGGGGCAGGGATAGAGGCTTTCTTT
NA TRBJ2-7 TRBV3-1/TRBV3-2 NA CASSQVRYITGTDRLGEQYF TGTGCCAGCAGCCAAGTCCGCTATATCACAGGGACGGACCGCTTGGGCGAGCAGTACTTC
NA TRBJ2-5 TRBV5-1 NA CASSLTGGQETQYF TGCGCCAGCAGCTTAACTGGCGGGCAGGAGACCCAGTACTTC
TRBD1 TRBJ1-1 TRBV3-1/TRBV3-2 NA CASSPPGQANTEAFF TGTGCCAGCAGCCCTCCGGGACAGGCGAACACTGAAGCTTTCTTT
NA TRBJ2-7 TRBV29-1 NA CSVGPSFYEQYF TGCAGCGTTGGGCCGTCCTTCTACGAGCAGTACTTC
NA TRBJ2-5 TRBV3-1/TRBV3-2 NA CASSLGQTKAETQYF TGTGCCAGCAGCTTAGGACAGACCAAGGCGGAGACCCAGTACTTC
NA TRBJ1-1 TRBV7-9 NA CASSLGTVKNTEAFF TGTGCCAGCAGCTTAGGGACAGTGAAGAACACTGAAGCTTTCTTT
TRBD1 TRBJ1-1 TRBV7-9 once CASSHEGQGAEAFF TGTGCCAGCAGCCATGAGGGACAGGGGGCTGAAGCTTTCTTT
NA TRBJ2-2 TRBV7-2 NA CALRAGAPHLNTGELFF TGTGCTCTACGTGCGGGGGCGCCCCACCTGAACACCGGGGAGCTGTTTTTT
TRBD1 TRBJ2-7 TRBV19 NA CASSIASGTGVFGEQYF TGTGCCAGTAGTATAGCGTCCGGGACAGGGGTATTCGGCGAGCAGTACTTC
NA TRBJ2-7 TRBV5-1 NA CASRRGYEQYF TGCGCCAGCAGAAGAGGCTACGAGCAGTACTTC